The sample holds one count of the clone carrying this TCR beta chain. This entry belongs to a study of control samples from healthy donors and cancer patients. In germline, CDR1 is ENHRY, CDR2 SYGVKD. V shed 10 bases and J shed 3 bases, with 17 bases lying between them. The CDR3 is made up of 14 amino acids. Clones were read by immunoSEQ multiplex PCR, and TCRdb kept only the in-frame ones, dropping some. The table shows about 130,000 clones, with about 92% occurring only once. The rearrangement uses TRBV10-3 and TRBJ2-3; possibly TRBD1 for D (5 bases). The specimen was PBMCs. The TCR sequence derives from a man aged 45-65 years with head and neck cancer. CDR3 residues: CATKFDRETDTQYF. The CDR3 DNA reads TGTGCCACCAAGTTCGACAGAGAAACAGATACGCAGTATTTT.